These T cell receptor beta chains were read from a single sample in a study of blood T cell repertoires in COVID-19. Sequencing used immunoSEQ multiplex PCR; TCRdb keeps in-frame clones, though not all of them. Among some 220,000 clones listed, 75% to 85% were seen once. Input material: peripheral blood. The origin of the receptors is a human donor in a cohort sampled during active COVID-19. CDR3s include the opening cysteine and the closing phenylalanine or tryptophan. D genes are given only for firm matches. Some rows have no size entry. The others give once, few or many, or a class for an expanded clone.

CDR3aa	CDR3nt	d_gene	abundance	v_gene	j_gene
CASSTLRGEDTQYF	TGTGCCAGCAGCACCCTACGGGGGGAAGATACGCAGTATTTT	TRBD2	.	TRBV5-5	TRBJ2-3
CASSVTGEVGELFF	TGCGCCAGCAGCGTAACAGGGGAGGTCGGGGAGCTGTTTTTT	.	.	TRBV5-1	TRBJ2-2
CASQGQGGSTQYF	TGTGCCAGTCAAGGACAGGGAGGATCTACGCAGTATTTT	TRBD1	.	TRBV19	TRBJ2-3
CASSRPGRDRLPYEQYF	TGTGCCAGCAGCCGGCCCGGCCGTGACAGGCTGCCCTACGAGCAGTACTTC	.	.	TRBV13	TRBJ2-7
CASSPRQGISYGYTF	TGTGCCAGCTCACCACGTCAGGGAATATCCTATGGCTACACCTTC	.	few	TRBV18	TRBJ1-2
CASSSGTDRNYGYTF	TGTGCCAGCAGCTCAGGGACAGATCGTAACTATGGCTACACCTTC	TRBD1	.	TRBV5-4	TRBJ1-2
CASSEGRGSEKLFF	TGTGCCAGCAGTGAAGGCAGGGGTAGTGAAAAACTGTTTTTT	.	.	TRBV2	TRBJ1-4
CASKGEGPQHF	TGTGCCAGCAAAGGAGAGGGGCCCCAGCATTTT	.	.	TRBV27	TRBJ1-5
CASSLRGNEQFF	TGTGCCAGCAGTTTAAGAGGTAATGAGCAGTTCTTC	.	few	TRBV2	TRBJ2-1
CATRQGGPGGSQPQHF	TGCGCCACCCGACAGGGGGGTCCGGGGGGCAGTCAGCCCCAGCATTTT	TRBD1	.	TRBV10-2	TRBJ1-5
CASSQDRDQPQHF	TGTGCCAGCAGCCAGGACAGGGATCAGCCCCAGCATTTT	TRBD1	.	TRBV6-2/TRBV6-3	TRBJ1-5
CASSHAYSYEQYF	TGTGCCAGCAGCCACGCCTACTCCTACGAGCAGTACTTC	.	.	TRBV28	TRBJ2-7
CASSHPGTAVFGGANVLTF	TGCGCCAGCAGCCATCCCGGGACAGCCGTTTTCGGTGGGGCCAACGTCCTGACTTTC	TRBD1	.	TRBV5-1	TRBJ2-6
CASWGAGDTEAFF	TGTGCCAGCTGGGGGGCGGGGGACACTGAAGCTTTCTTT	.	.	TRBV2	TRBJ1-1
CASSPVPGQGTDTQYF	TGTGCCAGCAGTCCCGTCCCGGGACAGGGGACAGATACGCAGTATTTT	TRBD1	.	TRBV28	TRBJ2-3
CASSLRGRSGPNYGYTF	TGCGCCAGCAGCTTAAGGGGCCGATCGGGCCCTAACTATGGCTACACCTTC	.	once	TRBV5-1	TRBJ1-2
CASSQDWHGGLAFPRGTYEQYF	TGTGCCAGCAGCCAAGATTGGCATGGGGGACTAGCGTTCCCCCGGGGCACCTACGAGCAGTACTTC	TRBD2	.	TRBV4-2	TRBJ2-7
CASSRGLGRDSYNEQFF	TGTGCCAGCAGCCGCGGCCTGGGGCGGGACTCCTACAATGAGCAGTTCTTC	.	.	TRBV7-9	TRBJ2-1
CASIFGGARTEAFF	TGTGCCAGCATCTTTGGGGGGGCTCGAACTGAAGCTTTCTTT	.	.	TRBV21-1	TRBJ1-1
CASSPGTSGAYNEQFF	TGTGCCAGCAGCCCGGGGACTAGCGGGGCCTACAATGAGCAGTTCTTC	TRBD2	.	TRBV5-4	TRBJ2-1
CASSGGVNQPQHF	TGTGCCAGCAGTGGGGGGGTCAATCAGCCCCAGCATTTT	.	.	TRBV3-1/TRBV3-2	TRBJ1-5
CASKGMGTEAFF	TGTGCCAGCAAGGGGATGGGCACTGAAGCTTTCTTT	.	.	TRBV7-9	TRBJ1-1
CATSSYLAGETDTQYF	TGTGCCACCAGCAGTTACCTGGCGGGAGAAACAGATACGCAGTATTTT	TRBD2	.	TRBV15	TRBJ2-3
CASTQHSPLHF	TGTGCCAGCACACAGCATTCACCCCTCCACTTT	.	.	TRBV2	TRBJ1-6
CASSSQTSGIYEQYF	TGTGCCAGCAGTTCGCAAACTAGCGGGATCTACGAGCAGTACTTC	TRBD2	.	TRBV27	TRBJ2-7
CASKEAEAFF	TGTGCCAGTAAGGAGGCTGAAGCTTTCTTT	.	.	TRBV19	TRBJ1-1
CATGTSGNTGELFF	TGCGCCACCGGGACTAGCGGTAACACCGGGGAGCTGTTTTTT	TRBD2	once	TRBV5-1	TRBJ2-2
CASSEGLAAYEQYF	TGCGCCAGCAGCGAAGGACTAGCGGCCTACGAGCAGTACTTC	TRBD2	.	TRBV5-1	TRBJ2-7
CASSRDRAGDYGYTF	TGTGCCAGCAGCCGGGACAGGGCCGGGGACTATGGCTACACCTTC	TRBD1	few	TRBV11-1	TRBJ1-2
CASSLGRDNEQFF	TGTGCCAGCAGTTTAGGGCGGGACAATGAGCAGTTCTTC	.	once	TRBV27	TRBJ2-1
CASRAGQRTYEQYF	TGTGCCAGCAGGGCGGGACAGCGTACCTACGAGCAGTACTTC	.	.	TRBV2	TRBJ2-7
CASRSGVSGNTIYF	TGTGCCAGCAGATCGGGGGTCTCTGGAAACACCATATATTTT	.	.	TRBV28	TRBJ1-3
CASSLRGGEKTQLADTQYF	TGTGCCAGCAGCTTGAGGGGAGGGGAAAAAACACAGTTGGCAGATACGCAGTATTTT	TRBD2	.	TRBV5-4	TRBJ2-3
CAAAGGGGFYNEQFF	TGTGCCGCGGCAGGTGGCGGGGGGTTCTACAATGAGCAGTTCTTC	TRBD2	.	TRBV27	TRBJ2-1
CASSVEGGGIQYF	TGTGCCAGCAGCGTAGAAGGGGGCGGCATTCAGTACTTC	TRBD1	few	TRBV9	TRBJ2-4
CASSIRLAGEGYREQYF	TGTGCCAGTAGTATAAGACTAGCGGGAGAGGGTTACCGGGAGCAGTACTTC	TRBD2	.	TRBV19	TRBJ2-7
CASSLDGQGALNEQFF	TGCGCCAGCAGCTTGGACGGACAGGGGGCTTTGAATGAGCAGTTCTTC	TRBD1	few	TRBV5-1	TRBJ2-1